The clone carrying this T cell receptor beta chain appeared a few times. Its antigen is currently unknown. With a J-beta primer mix and a sample-barcoded 5' primer, a second PCR ran about 7 to 12 cycles. TCRdb processed the 5' RACE reads anew with MiXCR; each CDR3 protein has one entry. The sample has some 890,000 distinct CDR3 sequences; 29% are singletons. This sample was taken from a study of blood T cells in healthy people across ages. This CDR3 is 16 amino acids long. CDR1 SGDLS and CDR2 YYNGEE come from the germline V gene. The germline V and J ends were trimmed by 0 bases and 0 bases, with 12 bases remaining between them. Study-wide findings and caveats: Because sorting was not performed, PBMCs prevented conclusive naive versus antigen-experienced comparison. Because donor CMV status was unknown, expanded clonotype changes were possibly confounded.

These data also featured in a second study, about T cells of mothers and their children.

The chain is built from TRBV9 and TRBJ1-2; TRBD1 is a possible D gene (5 bases). Sequenced sample: blood. This receptor was obtained from a woman in her forties in good health. The CDR3 here is CASSVVEGIANYGYTF. The CDR3 DNA reads TGTGCCAGCAGCGTAGTGGAGGGGATCGCTAACTATGGCTACACCTTC.